This T cell receptor beta chain was recorded in a study of PD-1 blockade in classical Hodgkin lymphoma. General study results and limits: Unlike CD8+ TCR diversity, which did not rise significantly by C4D1, CD4+ TCR diversity did.

The data were produced by immunoSEQ multiplex PCR, yet TCRdb's version contains in-frame clones alone and is incomplete. The table lists over 13,000 clones, around 82% of them singletons, with 25% in the top ten. Every single patient, without exception, relapsed after autologous stem cell transplantation, and brentuximab vedotin exposure varied. On this clone: The antigen is not known.

The TCR comes from a human donor with classical Hodgkin lymphoma. Sequenced here: peripheral blood mononuclear cells (PBMCs), sampled before the second cycle of nivolumab.

The CDR3, as DNA: TGTGCCAGCAGTTACCCAGGGACAGCCGAGCAGTACTTC. This sequence encodes CASSYPGTAEQYF. The chain couples TRBV6-5 to TRBJ2-7; 7 nucleotides agree with TRBD1. This CDR3 has 13 amino acids. V gave up 2 bases and J gave up 6 bases; unmatched junction bases: 4. Germline loops: CDR1 MNHEY, CDR2 SVGAGI.